This T cell receptor (beta chain) was observed in a study of CD8 T cells in ankylosing spondylitis. V lost 5 bases and J lost 6; bases outside the gene matches: 7. This CDR3 is 16 amino acids long. General study findings and limits: Among TCR beta sequences, a motif of several highly homologous variants appeared characteristic of ankylosing spondylitis blood. There was reportedly significant enrichment of clones that were disease-linked in matched ankylosing spondylitis synovial fluid. A CD8+ phenotype characterized the disease-linked clones, which were relatively rare in peripheral blood.

Molecular-barcoded quantitative 5'-RACE produced these TCR beta libraries. Each CDR3 protein is one row after TCRdb ran MiXCR on the 5' RACE reads. The data show 200,000 to 250,000 distinct CDR3 sequences, with around a tenth seen just once and around 6.5% held by the top ten. This clonotype was found many times. Its antigen is unknown. This sequence was found in a male donor with ankylosing spondylitis or in good health (not recorded which). Sequenced input: blood, either unsorted or a sorted T cell fraction (not recorded which). The rearrangement links TRBV12-3 or TRBV12-4 to TRBJ2-3, with 14 bases aligning to TRBD2. CDR3 coding DNA: TGTGCCAGCAGTATGACTAGCGGGGGGGTCTTCGATACGCAGTATTTT. It is translated as CASSMTSGGVFDTQYF.